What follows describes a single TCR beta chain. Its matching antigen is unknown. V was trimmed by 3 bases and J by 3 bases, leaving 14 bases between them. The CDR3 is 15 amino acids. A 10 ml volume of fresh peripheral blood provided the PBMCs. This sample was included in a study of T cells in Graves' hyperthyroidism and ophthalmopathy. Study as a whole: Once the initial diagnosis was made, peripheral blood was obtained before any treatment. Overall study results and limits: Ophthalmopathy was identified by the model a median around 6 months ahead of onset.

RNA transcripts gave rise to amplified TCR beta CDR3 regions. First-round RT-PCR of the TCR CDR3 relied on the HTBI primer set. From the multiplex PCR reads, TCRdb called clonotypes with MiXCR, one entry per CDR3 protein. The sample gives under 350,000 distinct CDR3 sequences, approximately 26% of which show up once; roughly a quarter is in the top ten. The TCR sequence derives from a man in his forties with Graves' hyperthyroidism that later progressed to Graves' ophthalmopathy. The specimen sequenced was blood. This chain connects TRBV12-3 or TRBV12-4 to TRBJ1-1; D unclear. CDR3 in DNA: TGTGCCAGCAGTTTTTCCCGAGGACGAGACACTGAAGCTTTCTTT. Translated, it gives CASSFSRGRDTEAFF.